This TCR beta chain is from a study of control samples from healthy donors and cancer patients. The assay was immunoSEQ multiplex PCR, and TCRdb's table has in-frame clones only and misses some. The table records 200,000 or so clones, around 94% of them present only once. V lost 3 bases, J lost 4 bases, and 6 bases lay in between. The CDR3 extends over 12 amino acids. Germline V gene sequence: CDR1 SGHAT, CDR2 FQNNGV. This clonotype originated in a man aged 45-60 years in good health. Sequencing was performed on blood. The V call is TRBV11-2, the J call TRBJ1-2; D remains unclear. The CDR3 sequence: CASSFGVYGYTF. For the CDR3, the DNA is TGTGCCAGCAGCTTCGGGGTCTATGGCTACACCTTC.